The sequence of this TCR beta chain was determined in a study of T cell changes during pregnancy in multiple sclerosis. Profiling relied on immunoSEQ multiplex PCR, and the TCRdb table lists in-frame clones only, not all of them. The table lists tens of thousands of clones, just under 95% of them singletons. CDR1 SGDLS and CDR2 YYNGEE come from the germline V gene. There are 14 residues in the CDR3. V was pared by 4 bases and J by 7 bases, with 3 bases of the junction left unmatched. This material consisted of CD8+ T cells from peripheral blood mononuclear cells, taken after pregnancy. The rearrangement joins TRBV9 to TRBJ1-6, with 9 bases fitting TRBD1. The receptor comes from a female donor with multiple sclerosis, enrolled in a pregnancy study. The CDR3 coding sequence is TGTGCCAGCAGCCCTGGGACAGGGAATTCACCCCTCCACTTT. Translated, it gives CASSPGTGNSPLHF.